Each of the 29 T cell receptor beta chains below was sequenced from the same sample in a study of CD8+CD57+ T cells in acquired aplastic anemia. Genomic DNA constituted the template upon which TCR beta VDJ and CDR3 profiling was performed. TCRdb re-analysed the reads in MiXCR, keeping a single row per CDR3 protein. This sample carries a few hundred thousand distinct CDR3 sequences, 30% to 40% of them seen once, and the ten largest clones take about 1.1%. The sequencing sample was made of sorted CD4+, CD8+, or CD8+CD57+ T cells (not recorded which) from PBMCs. The receptors stem from a human donor in good health, serving as a control.

This clonotype was seen many times. This chain uses TRBV19 with TRBJ2-7; TRBD2 agrees at 12 bases. Germline-derived CDR1 and CDR2 are LNHDA and SQIVND (reference sequence). This CDR3 has 16 residues. Unmatched junction bases numbered 3, after V lost 3 bases and J lost 0 bases. The CDR3 region is CASSMGLAGSSYEQYF. As DNA, the CDR3 is TGTGCCAGTAGTATGGGACTAGCGGGCTCCTCCTACGAGCAGTACTTC.

This clonotype has more than one count but fewer than ten. The gene calls are TRBV2 and TRBJ1-5; TRBD1 agrees at 7 bases. The CDR3 covers 15 residues. From germline, CDR1 is SNHLY and CDR2 FYNNEI. V shed 4 bases, J shed 4 bases, and the junction held 7 bases outside the gene matches. CDR3 amino acids: CASSVDRKPNQPQHF. The CDR3, as DNA: TGTGCCAGCAGTGTGGACAGGAAACCTAATCAGCCCCAGCATTTT.

This clonotype was recorded once. This chain links TRBV11-1 with TRBJ2-7, with 11 bases matching TRBD2. V dropped 5 bases and J dropped 5; count of bases not matched to a gene: 17. CDR1 SGHAT and CDR2 FQDESV come from the germline V gene (reference sequence). The CDR3 has 18 amino acids. CDR3 DNA: TGTGCCAGCAGCCCAGGGGTGGTCGGTAGCGGGAGGGCCCACGAGCAGTACTTC. Its protein is CASSPGVVGSGRAHEQYF. Full variable domain (rest looked up from reference TRBV11-1 and TRBJ2-7): EAEVAQSPRYKITEKSQAVAFWCDPISGHATLYWYRQILGQGPELLVQFQDESVVDDSQLPKDRFSAERLKGVDSTLKIQPAELGDSAMYLCASSPGVVGSGRAHEQYFGPGTRLTVT.

This clonotype was seen ten or more times. The V and J genes are TRBV7-3 and TRBJ2-3, with TRBD1 matching over 11 bases. J gave up 4 bases and V 5 bases, and 8 bases lay outside the gene matches. CDR1 SGHTA and CDR2 FQGTGA come from the germline V gene. This CDR3 has 16 amino acids. The chain's CDR3 is CASSPTRTGGPDTQYF. The CDR3 nucleotides are TGTGCCAGCAGCCCTACACGGACAGGGGGCCCAGATACGCAGTATTTT.

This clonotype was seen once. At one end the junction does not follow the germline gene, possibly because of a read error. V is TRBV7-9 and J is TRBJ1-5; D ambiguous. The CDR3 totals 14 residues. The germline V gene encodes CDR1 SEHNR and CDR2 FQNEAQ (reference sequence). CDR3 DNA: TGTGCCAGCAGCTCAGCTAATAGCAATCAGCCTCAGCATTTT. Its protein is CASSSANSNQPQHF. Based on the CDR3 plus reference TRBV7-9 and TRBJ1-5, the full variable domain is DTGVSQNPRHKITKRGQNVTFRCDPISEHNRLYWYRQTLGQGPEFLTYFQNEAQLEKSRLLSDRFSAERPKGSFSTLEIQRTEQGDSAMYLCASSSANSNQPQHFGDGTRLSIL.

The gene calls are TRBV5-1 and TRBJ1-1; no reliable D call. The CDR3 runs to 14 residues. Trimming removed 4 bases from V and 2 bases from J, with 12 bases in between. Germline CDR1 and CDR2: SGHRS and YFSETQ. The CDR3 protein is CASSDYSINTEAFF. In DNA form, the CDR3 reads TGCGCCAGCAGCGATTACAGCATCAACACTGAAGCTTTCTTT.

The chain carries TRBV2 and TRBJ2-7; D possibly corresponds to TRBD2 (5 bases). V was shortened by 6 bases and J by 5 bases, with 17 bases between the two germline ends. This CDR3 region has 14 residues. Germline V lookup: CDR1 SNHLY, CDR2 FYNNEI. CDR3 region: CASRRRASQDEQYF. CDR3 DNA sequence: TGTGCCAGCAGGAGACGAGCTAGCCAGGACGAGCAGTACTTC.

The sample holds many counts of this clonotype. The chain combines TRBV5-1 with TRBJ1-1, with 8 bases that match TRBD1. This CDR3 region has 14 residues. The germline V gene has CDR1 SGHRS and CDR2 YFSETQ. The V gene end was trimmed by 1 base and the J gene end by 4 bases; junction bases not matched to a gene: 3. CDR3: CASSLSTGGTEAFF. The CDR3 DNA is TGCGCCAGCAGCTTGTCTACAGGGGGCACTGAAGCTTTCTTT.

This rearrangement joins TRBV24-1 to TRBJ2-7; no clear D. The CDR3 covers 13 residues. Germline CDR1 reads KGHDR; CDR2 reads SFDVKD. V gave up 4 bases and J gave up 0 bases, with 6 bases separating them. The CDR3 here is CATSDLGSYEQYF. For the CDR3, the DNA is TGTGCCACCAGTGACCTAGGCTCCTACGAGCAGTACTTC.

The gene calls are TRBV24-1 and TRBJ2-5; D unresolved. The germline V and J ends were trimmed by 6 bases and 0 bases, with 13 bases remaining between them. This CDR3 region has 15 residues. CDR1 KGHDR and CDR2 SFDVKD come from the germline V gene. The CDR3 here is CATSLSLANQETQYF. CDR3 coding DNA: TGTGCCACCAGTTTATCGTTGGCTAACCAAGAGACCCAGTACTTC.

This clonotype occurred many times. The chain recombines TRBV19 with TRBJ2-2, with D maybe TRBD1 (6 bases). CDR3 length equals 14 residues. The V gene lost 6 bases and the J gene lost 3 bases, with 11 bases spanning the gap. Germline V CDR1 and CDR2: LNHDA, SQIVND (reference sequence). The chain's CDR3 is CASRRTVDTGELFF. CDR3 DNA sequence: TGTGCCAGTAGGAGGACAGTTGACACCGGGGAGCTGTTTTTT.

J is TRBJ2-7 and V is TRBV7-9; 7 bases agree with TRBD1. The V gene end was trimmed by 5 bases and the J gene end by 4 bases; junction bases not matched to a gene: 5. There are 13 residues in the CDR3. CDR1 is SEHNR, CDR2 FQNEAQ, per germline (reference sequence). CDR3 sequence (DNA): TGTGCCAGCAGCGCAGGGGGACGATACGAGCAGTACTTC. Its translation: CASSAGGRYEQYF.

Many counts were recorded for this clonotype. The rearrangement joins TRBV10-3 to TRBJ2-2; no firm D call. Germline-derived CDR1 and CDR2 are ENHRY and SYGVKD. This CDR3 comprises 12 residues. Trimming cost V 8 bases and J 4 bases, with 8 bases left between them. The DNA for the CDR3 is TGTGCCATCGTCGGGCCCACCGGGGAGCTGTTTTTT. It encodes CAIVGPTGELFF.

The rearrangement joins TRBV6-2 or TRBV6-3 to TRBJ1-4; the D is unclear. Germline V gene data show CDR1 as MNHEY and CDR2 as SVGEGT. The CDR3 extends over 14 amino acids. Between the trimmed V and J ends, which lost 5 bases and 12 bases, there was a span of 19 bases. The CDR3 sequence: CASSANPGRGELFF. The CDR3 DNA sequence: TGTGCCAGCAGTGCTAATCCGGGTCGAGGTGAACTGTTTTTT.

This clonotype has ten or more counts. The chain combines TRBV7-8 with TRBJ1-5; unclear D gene. Trimming pared 5 bases from V and 0 bases from J, leaving 14 bases between. CDR1 and CDR2 from the germline V gene are SGHVS and FQNEAQ. The CDR3 has 16 amino acids. This CDR3 reads CASSRTQANSNQPQHF. CDR3 in DNA: TGTGCCAGCAGCCGTACCCAGGCGAATAGCAATCAGCCCCAGCATTTT.

At least ten counts were recorded for this clonotype. The DNA for the CDR3 is TGTGCCAGCAGCGTCCGGGCTTCGGAGACCCAGTACTTC. This gives the protein CASSVRASETQYF. This chain links TRBV9 with TRBJ2-5, with unresolved D. CDR1 is SGDLS and CDR2 is YYNGEE in the germline V gene. CDR3 length: 13 residues. The V and J ends lost 2 bases and 5 bases respectively, with 10 bases between them.

This clonotype was detected ten times or more. The chain joins TRBV5-1 to TRBJ1-1, with 7 bases lining up with TRBD1. This CDR3 contains 15 residues. The V gene end was trimmed by 3 bases and the J gene end by 5 bases; junction bases not matched to a gene: 10. The germline V gene encodes CDR1 SGHRS and CDR2 YFSETQ. For the CDR3, the DNA is TGCGCCAGCAGCTCAGCGACAGGGCTGATAACTGAAGCTTTCTTT. Translated: CASSSATGLITEAFF.

The chain uses TRBV4-1 and TRBJ2-7; TRBD2 matches 10 bases. The CDR3 spans 17 residues. Germline V gives CDR1 MGHRA, CDR2 YSYEKL. J lost 3 bases, V lost 0 bases, and 8 bases had no gene match. Here the CDR3 DNA reads TGCGCCAGCAGCCAAGAAGGACTAGCGGACACCCACTACGAGCAGTACTTC. Amino acid sequence: CASSQEGLADTHYEQYF.

The rearrangement joins TRBV15 to TRBJ1-5, with D maybe TRBD1 (5 bases). Trimming took 0 bases from V and 1 from J, leaving 13 bases between them. This CDR3 contains 17 residues. Germline V gene lookup returns CDR1 LNHNV and CDR2 YYDKDF (reference sequence). The CDR3 reads CATSRDRSAGSNQPQHF. The CDR3, as DNA: TGTGCCACCAGCAGAGATCGAAGTGCAGGGAGCAATCAGCCCCAGCATTTT.

This clonotype was recorded at least ten times. V is TRBV15 and J is TRBJ1-2; the D gene is possibly TRBD1 (6 bases). The CDR3 contains 13 residues. The germline CDR1 and CDR2 sequences are LNHNV and YYDKDF (reference sequence). V shed 3 bases and J shed 5 bases, with 10 bases lying between them. The CDR3 region is CATSRDSLYGYTF. The CDR3 nucleotides read TGTGCCACCAGCAGGGACAGTCTTTATGGCTACACCTTC.

The chain employs TRBV28 and TRBJ1-2; D unresolved. The V and J ends lost 6 bases and 7 bases respectively, with 9 bases between them. This CDR3 spans 11 amino acids. CDR1 is MDHEN and CDR2 is SYDVKM in the germline V gene. In nucleotides, the CDR3 is TGTGCCAGCAGGGGCCTTTTTGGCTACACCTTC. It specifies CASRGLFGYTF.

This clonotype was seen repeatedly, ten times or more. The gene calls are TRBV5-1 and TRBJ1-6, with TRBD1 as a possible D gene (6 bases). The CDR3 runs to 14 residues. CDR1 and CDR2 (germline): SGHRS, YFSETQ. The V end lost 4 bases, the J end lost 10 bases, and 15 bases lay between the germline ends. The CDR3 nucleotides are TGCGCCAGCAGCCTCGAGGGGGGGTACTCACCCCTCCACTTT. Translating gives CASSLEGGYSPLHF.

The count of this clonotype is one. This chain joins TRBV5-1 and TRBJ2-1; unclear D gene. V gave up 4 bases and J gave up 6 bases, with 17 bases separating them. This CDR3 comprises 15 residues. Germline assignment: CDR1 SGHRS and CDR2 YFSETQ. CDR3 DNA: TGCGCCAGCAGCCAGAGATCACTTAAGGGCAATGAGCAGTTCTTC. Protein sequence: CASSQRSLKGNEQFF.

This clonotype was seen a few times. The chain is built from TRBV7-3 and TRBJ1-1; a weak D match, TRBD1 (5 bases). V lost 2 bases and J lost 5, with 12 bases in between. This CDR3 is 14 amino acids long. CDR1 and CDR2 from the germline V gene are SGHTA and FQGTGA. DNA of the CDR3: TGTGCCAGCAGCTTATCTAGGGGTACGACTGAAGCTTTCTTT. Protein: CASSLSRGTTEAFF.

The rearrangement uses TRBV2 and TRBJ1-1; 9 nucleotides match TRBD1. This CDR3 is built from 15 residues. Trimming took 6 bases from V and 4 from J; bases not matched to a gene: 9. CDR1 is SNHLY, CDR2 FYNNEI, per germline. The chain's CDR3 is CASRSQGAGGTEAFF. CDR3 nucleotides: TGTGCCAGCAGATCACAGGGGGCGGGTGGCACTGAAGCTTTCTTT.

The J gene is TRBJ2-7, the V gene TRBV6-5, with TRBD2 matching 7 bases. CDR3 length: 14 residues. Germline lookup yields CDR1 MNHEY and CDR2 SVGAGI. V lost 4 bases, J lost 3 bases, and 6 bases stayed unmatched. The CDR3 reads CASSWDGGIYEQYF. The CDR3 DNA is TGTGCCAGCAGTTGGGACGGGGGGATCTACGAGCAGTACTTC.

Comments on this clonotype: One junction end disagrees with the germline gene, perhaps due to a read error. In DNA form, the CDR3 reads TGTGCCAGCAGGGGTGGAGGGCCTGGCAATGAGCGGTTCTTC. This encodes CASRGGGPGNERFF. The chain links TRBV6-1 to TRBJ2-1, with D possibly matching TRBD2 (6 bases). In germline, CDR1 is MNHNS, CDR2 SASEGT. The CDR3 is made up of 14 amino acids.

The chain is built from TRBV4-2 and TRBJ1-2; 8 bases are a match to TRBD1. The germline gives CDR1 LGHNA, CDR2 YNFKEQ. Losses at the gene ends were 0 bases for V and 6 bases for J; bases not matched to a gene: 6. This CDR3 is 15 amino acids long. CDR3 DNA sequence: TGTGCCAGCAGCCAAGATGGGACAGGAGGGGATGGCTACACCTTC. Translation gives CASSQDGTGGDGYTF.

This clonotype has a handful of counts. The chain carries TRBV5-1 and TRBJ1-5; D might be TRBD1 (5 bases). The V gene's germline CDR1 is SGHRS and CDR2 YFSETQ. This CDR3 comprises 16 residues. Trimming left V 2 bases short and J 0 bases short, with 12 bases between. The CDR3 loop is CASSFSGPNSNQPQHF. The CDR3 DNA is TGCGCCAGCAGCTTTTCGGGACCTAATAGCAATCAGCCCCAGCATTTT.